This TCR beta chain comes out of a study of blood T cell repertoires in COVID-19. Study-wide background: There were acute and convalescent COVID-19 samples, and they came from the United States, Italy and Spain. T cells, B-cell-depleted T cells, or PBMCs supplied cDNA or gDNA.

This table comes from immunoSEQ multiplex PCR, and its TCRdb copy is limited to in-frame clones, with some not included. Of 200,000 to 250,000 clones listed, 65% to 85% were seen once; the top ten hold roughly 1.3%. Between the trimmed V and J ends, which lost 4 bases and 0 bases, there was a span of 11 bases. Germline values: CDR1 SGHKS, CDR2 YYEKEE (reference sequence). This CDR3 contains 15 residues. Seattle participants joined during active infection and were tracked over time. Source material: peripheral blood. The chain carries TRBV5-5 and TRBJ1-3, with unresolved D. The clonotype was recovered from a young woman with COVID-19, enrolled during active disease. CDR3 region: CASSASEASGNTIYF. CDR3 in DNA: TGTGCCAGCAGCGCTTCCGAGGCCTCTGGAAACACCATATATTTT.